This T cell receptor (beta chain) was retrieved from a study of shared clonotypes between healthy human individuals. Study context: CD8 memory received one plate per donor, CD8 naive two, CD4 memory three and CD4 naive three.

Method: immunoSEQ multiplex PCR; TCRdb's copy keeps in-frame clones and lacks some. The sample shows approximately 530,000 clones, 96% of them seen only once. Germline lookup yields CDR1 MRHNA and CDR2 SNTAGT. The germline V and J ends were trimmed by 5 bases and 0 bases, with 14 bases remaining between them. This CDR3 is 16 amino acids long. This rearrangement joins TRBV6-4 to TRBJ2-1, with TRBD2 as a possible D gene (5 bases). Specimen: naive CD4+ T cells sorted from blood. As to subset: CD45RA+ positively selected. This clonotype was obtained from a woman in her twenties or thirties in good health. This CDR3 is CASSRGHGISYNEQFF. The CDR3 nucleotides read TGTGCCAGCAGTCGGGGTCACGGGATCTCCTACAATGAGCAGTTCTTC.